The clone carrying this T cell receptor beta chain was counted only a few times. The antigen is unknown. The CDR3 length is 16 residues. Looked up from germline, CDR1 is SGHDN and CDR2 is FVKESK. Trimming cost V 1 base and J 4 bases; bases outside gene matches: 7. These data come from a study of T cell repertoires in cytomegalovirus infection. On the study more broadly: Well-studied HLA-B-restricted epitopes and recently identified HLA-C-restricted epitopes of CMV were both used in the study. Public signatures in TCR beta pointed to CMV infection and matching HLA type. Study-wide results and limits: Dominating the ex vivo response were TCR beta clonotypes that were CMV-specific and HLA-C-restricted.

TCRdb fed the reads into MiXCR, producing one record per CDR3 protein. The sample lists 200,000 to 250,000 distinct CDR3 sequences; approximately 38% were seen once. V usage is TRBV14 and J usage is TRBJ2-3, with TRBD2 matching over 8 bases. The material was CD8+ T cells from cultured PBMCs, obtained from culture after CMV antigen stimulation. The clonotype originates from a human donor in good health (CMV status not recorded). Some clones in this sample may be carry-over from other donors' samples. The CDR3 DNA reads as TGTGCCAGCAGCCAAGTTGGCGGGAGGTTTGCAGATACGCAGTATTTT. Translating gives CASSQVGGRFADTQYF.